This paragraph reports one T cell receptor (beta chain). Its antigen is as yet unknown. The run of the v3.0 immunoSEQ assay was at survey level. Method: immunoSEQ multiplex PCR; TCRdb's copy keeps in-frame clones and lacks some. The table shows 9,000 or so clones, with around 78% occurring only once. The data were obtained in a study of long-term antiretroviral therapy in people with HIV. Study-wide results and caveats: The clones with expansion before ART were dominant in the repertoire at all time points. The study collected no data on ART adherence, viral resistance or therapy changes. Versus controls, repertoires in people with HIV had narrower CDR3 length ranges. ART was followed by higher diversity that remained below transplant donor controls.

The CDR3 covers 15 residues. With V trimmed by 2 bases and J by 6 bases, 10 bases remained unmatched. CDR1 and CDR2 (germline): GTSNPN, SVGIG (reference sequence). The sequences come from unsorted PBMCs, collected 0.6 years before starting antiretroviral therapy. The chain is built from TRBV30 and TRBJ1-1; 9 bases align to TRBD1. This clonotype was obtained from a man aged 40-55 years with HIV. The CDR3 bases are TGTGCCTGGAGTCCTAAACAGGGGGCAAGACCTGAAGCTTTCTTT. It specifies CAWSPKQGARPEAFF.